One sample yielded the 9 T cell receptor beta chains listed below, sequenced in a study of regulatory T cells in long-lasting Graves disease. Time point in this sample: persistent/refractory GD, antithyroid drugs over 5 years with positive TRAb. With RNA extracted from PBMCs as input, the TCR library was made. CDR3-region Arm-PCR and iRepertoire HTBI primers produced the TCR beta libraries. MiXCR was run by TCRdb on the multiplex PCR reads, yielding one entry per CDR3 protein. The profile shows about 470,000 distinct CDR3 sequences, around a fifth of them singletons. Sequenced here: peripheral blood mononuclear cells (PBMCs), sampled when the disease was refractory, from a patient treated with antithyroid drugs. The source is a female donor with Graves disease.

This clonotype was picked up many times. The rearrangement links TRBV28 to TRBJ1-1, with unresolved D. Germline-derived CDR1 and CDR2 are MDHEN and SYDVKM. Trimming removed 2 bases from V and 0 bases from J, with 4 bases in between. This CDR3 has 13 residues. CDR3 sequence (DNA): TGTGCCAGCAGTTTACCCTTGAACACTGAAGCTTTCTTT. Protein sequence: CASSLPLNTEAFF.

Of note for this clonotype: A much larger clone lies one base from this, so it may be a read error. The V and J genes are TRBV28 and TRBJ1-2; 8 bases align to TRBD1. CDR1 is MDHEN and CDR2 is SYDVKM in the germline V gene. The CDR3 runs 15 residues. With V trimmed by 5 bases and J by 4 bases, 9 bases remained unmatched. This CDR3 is CASSPSTGVGYGYTF. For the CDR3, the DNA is TGTGCCAGCAGTCCTTCGACAGGGGTAGGCTATGGCTACACCTTC.

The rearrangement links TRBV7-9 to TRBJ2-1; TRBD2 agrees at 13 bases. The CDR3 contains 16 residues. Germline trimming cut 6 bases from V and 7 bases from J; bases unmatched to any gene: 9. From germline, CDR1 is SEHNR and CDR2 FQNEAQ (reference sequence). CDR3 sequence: CASSPTGLAGKNEQFF. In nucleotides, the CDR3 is TGTGCCAGCAGTCCCACGGGACTAGCGGGAAAAAATGAGCAGTTCTTC.

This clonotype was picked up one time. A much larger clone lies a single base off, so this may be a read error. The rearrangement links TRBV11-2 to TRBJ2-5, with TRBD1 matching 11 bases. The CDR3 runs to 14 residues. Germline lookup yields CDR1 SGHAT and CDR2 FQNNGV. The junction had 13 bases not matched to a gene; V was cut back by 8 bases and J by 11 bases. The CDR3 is CASGEWTGGEEQYF. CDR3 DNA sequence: TGTGCCAGCGGCGAATGGACAGGGGGCGAAGAGCAGTACTTC.

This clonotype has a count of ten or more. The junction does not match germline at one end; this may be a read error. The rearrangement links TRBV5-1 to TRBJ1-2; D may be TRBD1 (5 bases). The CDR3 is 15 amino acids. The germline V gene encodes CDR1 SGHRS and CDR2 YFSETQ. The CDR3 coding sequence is TGTGCCAGCAGCCATGGAGGCTGGGGGAACTATGGCTACACCTTC. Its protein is CASSHGGWGNYGYTF.

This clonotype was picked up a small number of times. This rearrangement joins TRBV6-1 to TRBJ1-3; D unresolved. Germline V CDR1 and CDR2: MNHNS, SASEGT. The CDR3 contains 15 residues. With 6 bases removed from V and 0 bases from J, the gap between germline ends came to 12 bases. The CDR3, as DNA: TGTGCCAGCAGGCCCGGACCGTACTCTGGAAACACCATATATTTT. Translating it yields CASRPGPYSGNTIYF.

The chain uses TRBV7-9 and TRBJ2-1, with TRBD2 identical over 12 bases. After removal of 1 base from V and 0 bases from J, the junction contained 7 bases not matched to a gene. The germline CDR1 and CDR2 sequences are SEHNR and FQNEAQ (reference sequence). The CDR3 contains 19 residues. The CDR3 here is CASSLVVASGRGSYNEQFF. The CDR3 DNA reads TGTGCCAGCAGCTTAGTAGTGGCTAGCGGGAGGGGCTCCTACAATGAGCAGTTCTTC. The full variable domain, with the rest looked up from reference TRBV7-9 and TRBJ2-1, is DTGVSQNPRHKITKRGQNVTFRCDPISEHNRLYWYRQTLGQGPEFLTYFQNEAQLEKSRLLSDRFSAERPKGSFSTLEIQRTEQGDSAMYLCASSLVVASGRGSYNEQFFGPGTRLTVL.

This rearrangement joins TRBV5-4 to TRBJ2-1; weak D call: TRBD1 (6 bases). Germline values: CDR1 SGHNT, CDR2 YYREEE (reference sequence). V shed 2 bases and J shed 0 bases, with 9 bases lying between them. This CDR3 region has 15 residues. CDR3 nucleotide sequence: TGTGCCAGCAGCTTCGTAGGGGGCTCCTACAATGAGCAGTTCTTC. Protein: CASSFVGGSYNEQFF.

The chain's CDR3 is CASSHMGGGSYNEQFF. CDR3 coding DNA: TGTGCCAGCAGCCACATGGGGGGGGGATCCTACAATGAGCAGTTCTTC. This sequence joins TRBV12-3 or TRBV12-4 and TRBJ2-1; 7 nucleotides line up with TRBD2. V gave up 6 bases and J gave up 1 base; unmatched junction bases: 9. CDR3 length equals 16 residues.